The next 22 T cell receptor beta chains were all read from a single sample in a study of OX40 agonist ivuxolimab in advanced cancers. Data came from immunoSEQ multiplex PCR; TCRdb stores just in-frame clones and leaves some out. The repertoire holds some 64,000 clones, with around 89% as singletons. Specimen: CD4+ or CD8+ T cells sorted from blood, collected in a trial of the OX40 agonist ivuxolimab. The source of these receptors is an adult with an advanced solid tumor such as melanoma, head and neck, liver or kidney cancer.

This chain joins TRBV18 and TRBJ2-7; D perhaps matches TRBD1 (5 bases). In germline, CDR1 is KGHSH, CDR2 LQKENI. Trimming stripped 3 bases from V and 3 bases from J, with 6 bases between. The CDR3 covers 12 residues. The CDR3 coding sequence is TGTGCCAGCTCACCGACAGACTACGAGCAGTACTTC. Translating gives CASSPTDYEQYF.

The chain carries TRBV11-2 and TRBJ2-3; D possibly matches TRBD1 or TRBD2 (5 bases each). Trimming shortened V by 5 bases and J by 2 bases, and 14 bases separated the two germline ends. The CDR3 consists of 15 residues. Germline V lookup: CDR1 SGHAT, CDR2 FQNNGV. The DNA of the CDR3 is TGTGCCAGCAGCCTAAGGGGAGTCAACACAGATACGCAGTATTTT. Translation: CASSLRGVNTDTQYF.

This rearrangement joins TRBV2 to TRBJ2-3, with D tentatively TRBD1 or TRBD2 (7 bases each). Trimming took off 4 bases at V and 1 base at J, with 12 bases between the two ends. This CDR3 comprises 15 residues. Germline-derived CDR1 and CDR2 are SNHLY and FYNNEI. For the CDR3, the DNA is TGTGCCAGCAGTGCAGGGGGAGGGGGCACAGATACGCAGTATTTT. This sequence encodes CASSAGGGGTDTQYF.

J is TRBJ1-3 and V is TRBV5-3; D remains unclear. TRBV5-3 is assigned to the ORF class and has an uncertain function. With 4 bases removed from V and 2 bases from J, the gap between germline ends came to 13 bases. The CDR3 totals 15 residues. DNA of the CDR3: TGTGCCAGAAGCCAAGACCGGACGCCTGGAAACACCATATATTTT. Its translation is CARSQDRTPGNTIYF.

This chain joins TRBV30 and TRBJ1-2, with a possible D match to TRBD1 (5 bases). The V and J ends lost 4 bases and 10 bases respectively, with 16 bases between them. From germline, CDR1 is GTSNPN and CDR2 SVGIG (reference sequence). The CDR3 extends over 12 amino acids. CDR3 DNA: TGTGCCTGGAACCCGGGACGGCAAGCCTACACCTTC. As protein: CAWNPGRQAYTF. The full variable domain, completed using reference TRBV30 and TRBJ1-2, is SQTIHQWPATLVQPVGSPLSLECTVEGTSNPNLYWYRQAAGRGLQLLFYSVGIGQISSEVPQNLSASRPQDRQFILSSKKLLLSDSGFYLCAWNPGRQAYTFGSGTRLTVV.

The CDR3 DNA reads as TGTGCCAGCAGTATACAGGGAAACACTGAAGCTTTCTTT. As protein: CASSIQGNTEAFF. The V and J genes are TRBV28 and TRBJ1-1; possibly TRBD1 for D (6 bases). The CDR3 contains 13 residues. Germline loops: CDR1 MDHEN, CDR2 SYDVKM. Trimming removed 5 bases from V and 2 bases from J, with 9 bases in between.

This chain uses TRBV28 with TRBJ2-1, with D maybe TRBD2 (5 bases). The CDR3 spans 12 residues. Germline CDR1 reads MDHEN; CDR2 reads SYDVKM. V shed 4 bases and J shed 7 bases, with 8 bases lying between them. The CDR3 reads CASSSQRNEQFF. The CDR3 bases are TGTGCCAGCAGTTCCCAGCGGAATGAGCAGTTCTTC.

The gene calls are TRBV5-1 and TRBJ1-5; TRBD1 aligns across 8 bases. Germline CDR1 SGHRS, CDR2 YFSETQ. The V and J ends lost 0 bases and 3 bases, in that order; junction bases with no gene match: 5. The CDR3 consists of 16 residues. The chain's CDR3 is CASSLGGQAANQPQHF. CDR3 DNA: TGCGCCAGCAGCTTGGGGGGACAGGCGGCCAATCAGCCCCAGCATTTT.

The chain has TRBV27 and TRBJ1-1; D uncertain. CDR3 length: 14 residues. CDR1 is MNHEY, CDR2 SMNVEV, per germline (reference sequence). V was pared by 11 bases and J by 8 bases, with 24 bases between. CDR3 loop: CASSRNPAEAEAFF. CDR3 in DNA: TGTGCCTCCTCGAGAAACCCCGCTGAGGCAGAAGCTTTCTTT.

With respect to this clone: The CDR3 carries no conserved terminal phenylalanine or tryptophan, so it likely arises from a read error. The DNA is omitted, as the CDR3 cannot be located on it reliably, and the CDR3 follows TCRdb's listing. The chain carries TRBV6-1 and TRBJ1-1. The germline V gene encodes CDR1 MNHNS and CDR2 SASEGT. Both ends counted, the CDR3 spans 11 residues. This CDR3 is CASSDRDQRSI.

The sample holds one count of this clone. The chain combines TRBV28 with TRBJ2-7; 15 bases agree with TRBD2. Trimming took 6 bases from V and 3 from J; bases not matched to a gene: 9. Germline CDR1 reads MDHEN; CDR2 reads SYDVKM. The CDR3 loop spans 17 amino acids. The CDR3 spells CASSWGTSGRSSYEQYF. The CDR3 DNA reads TGTGCCAGCAGCTGGGGGACTAGCGGGAGGTCCAGCTACGAGCAGTACTTC.

This chain links TRBV19 with TRBJ2-2; TRBD2 agrees at 8 bases. After removal of 5 bases from V and 3 bases from J, the junction contained 8 bases not matched to a gene. Per the germline V gene, CDR1 is LNHDA and CDR2 is SQIVND (reference sequence). The CDR3 is made up of 16 amino acids. The DNA for the CDR3 is TGTGCCAGTAGTGCCATAAGCGGGAGTGACACCGGGGAGCTGTTTTTT. Amino acids: CASSAISGSDTGELFF.

The V call is TRBV7-2, the J call TRBJ2-7; TRBD1 aligns across 8 bases. CDR3 length: 15 residues. CDR1 and CDR2 (germline): SGHTA, FQGNSA. Germline trimming cut 4 bases from V and 4 bases from J; bases unmatched to any gene: 9. CDR3 amino acids: CASSSQLQGAYEQYF. For the CDR3, the DNA is TGTGCCAGCAGCTCCCAACTCCAGGGGGCTTACGAGCAGTACTTC.

The chain couples TRBV6-5 to TRBJ2-6, with a weak D call TRBD1 (5 bases). V was cut by 2 bases and J by 0 bases, with 8 bases left in between. Germline CDR1 and CDR2: MNHEY and SVGAGI. CDR3 length equals 16 residues. The CDR3 bases are TGTGCCAGCAGTTACCAGGGCTCCTCTGGGGCCAACGTCCTGACTTTC. Protein product: CASSYQGSSGANVLTF.

The chain uses TRBV5-1 and TRBJ1-2, with D unresolved. Germline loops: CDR1 SGHRS, CDR2 YFSETQ. CDR3 length equals 16 residues. Between the trimmed V and J ends, which lost 6 bases and 3 bases, there was a span of 21 bases. The CDR3 reads CASILSPGASYYGYTF. In DNA, the CDR3 is TGCGCCAGCATCTTATCCCCGGGCGCCTCTTACTATGGCTACACCTTC.

The chain is built from TRBV18 and TRBJ1-2; D uncertain. CDR1 is KGHSH and CDR2 is LQKENI in the germline V gene. The CDR3 extends over 16 amino acids. Trimming took off 3 bases at V and 4 bases at J, with 18 bases between the two ends. The chain's CDR3 is CASSPYPDGILYGYTF. CDR3 coding DNA: TGTGCCAGCTCACCTTATCCCGACGGGATCCTCTATGGCTACACCTTC.

The genes are TRBV7-3 and TRBJ1-5, with TRBD1 as a possible D gene (6 bases). The CDR3 has 16 amino acids. Germline V gene lookup returns CDR1 SGHTA and CDR2 FQGTGA. The V end was cut by 4 bases, the J end by 1 base, with 14 bases between. CDR3 in amino acids: CASSWPGGGSNQPQHF. DNA of the CDR3: TGTGCCAGCAGCTGGCCCGGGGGCGGCAGCAATCAGCCCCAGCATTTT.

V is TRBV19 and J is TRBJ1-1; 7 positions agree with TRBD1. Germline-derived CDR1 and CDR2 are LNHDA and SQIVND (reference sequence). CDR3 length equals 17 residues. With V trimmed by 2 bases and J by 1 base, 10 bases remained unmatched. CDR3: CASSIPGQPARNTEAFF. The CDR3 bases are TGTGCCAGTAGTATACCGGGACAGCCAGCAAGGAACACTGAAGCTTTCTTT.

The V gene is TRBV11-2, the J gene TRBJ2-5; tentative D call: TRBD2 (5 bases). The CDR3 contains 14 residues. Germline V gene sequence: CDR1 SGHAT, CDR2 FQNNGV. V shed 5 bases and J shed 3 bases, with 13 bases lying between them. Here the CDR3 reads CASSRGRGKETQYF. CDR3 DNA: TGTGCCAGCAGCCGCGGCCGGGGAAAAGAGACCCAGTACTTC.

The J gene is TRBJ1-5, the V gene TRBV7-2; D is ambiguous. V lost 3 bases and J lost 0, with 6 bases in between. CDR3 length: 14 residues. Germline loops: CDR1 SGHTA, CDR2 FQGNSA. The CDR3 region is CASSFYNSNQPQHF. The CDR3 coding sequence is TGTGCCAGCAGCTTTTATAATAGCAATCAGCCCCAGCATTTT.

The rearrangement joins TRBV6-5 to TRBJ1-2, with 7 bases fitting TRBD1. Germline CDR1 is MNHEY and CDR2 is SVGAGI. This CDR3 comprises 14 residues. V lost 6 bases, J lost 3 bases, and 7 bases stayed unmatched. CDR3 in DNA: TGTGCCAGCAGCAGGGACAGCTTGGACTATGGCTACACCTTC. Residues: CASSRDSLDYGYTF.

In nucleotides, the CDR3 is TGTGCCAGCACGGACGGGGGGATTACAGATACGCAGTATTTT. Protein sequence: CASTDGGITDTQYF. This rearrangement joins TRBV25-1 to TRBJ2-3; 7 bases fit TRBD2. The germline V gene has CDR1 MGHDK and CDR2 SYGVNS. The CDR3 contains 14 residues. Losses at the gene ends were 7 bases for V and 3 bases for J; bases not matched to a gene: 7. The full variable domain, rest sourced from reference TRBV25-1 and TRBJ2-3, is EADIYQTPRYLVIGTGKKITLECSQTMGHDKMYWYQQDPGMELHLIHYSYGVNSTEKGDLSSESTVSRIRTEHFPLTLESARPSHTSQYLCASTDGGITDTQYFGPGTRLTVL.